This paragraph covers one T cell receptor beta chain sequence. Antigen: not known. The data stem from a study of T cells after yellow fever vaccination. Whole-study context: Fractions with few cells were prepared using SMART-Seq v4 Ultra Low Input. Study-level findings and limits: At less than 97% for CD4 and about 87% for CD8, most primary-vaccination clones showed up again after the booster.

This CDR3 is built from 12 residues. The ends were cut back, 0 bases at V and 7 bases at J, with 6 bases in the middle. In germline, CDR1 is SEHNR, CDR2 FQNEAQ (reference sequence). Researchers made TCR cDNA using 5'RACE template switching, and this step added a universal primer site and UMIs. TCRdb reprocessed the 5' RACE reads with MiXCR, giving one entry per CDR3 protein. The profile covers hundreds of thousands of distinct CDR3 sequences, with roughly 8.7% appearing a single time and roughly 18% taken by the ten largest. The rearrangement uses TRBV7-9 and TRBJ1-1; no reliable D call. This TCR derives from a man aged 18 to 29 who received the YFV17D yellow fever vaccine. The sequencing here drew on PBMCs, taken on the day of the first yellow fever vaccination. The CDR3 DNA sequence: TGTGCCAGCAGCTTAGCGGGTTTTGAAGCTTTCTTT. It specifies CASSLAGFEAFF.